This T cell receptor (beta chain) appears in the sequencing data of a study of cytomegalovirus exposure and HLA in healthy donors. A multiplex PCR was run with 60 Vbeta primers and 13 Jbeta primers. Measured with immunoSEQ multiplex PCR; TCRdb has only the in-frame clones, and not every one. Of over 50,000 clones listed, under 85% are singletons. CDR3 length: 16 residues. The germline V gene has CDR1 SEHNR and CDR2 FQNEAQ (reference sequence). With V trimmed by 3 bases and J by 4 bases, 10 bases remained unmatched. The material sequenced was PBMCs. This chain uses TRBV7-9 with TRBJ1-2; 8 bases fit TRBD1. This TCR was sampled from a man between 45 and 60 years old in good health and CMV-seropositive. This CDR3 reads CASSFSDRGMSYGYTF. CDR3 DNA: TGTGCCAGCAGCTTTTCCGACAGGGGCATGAGCTATGGCTACACCTTC.